This T cell receptor (beta chain) was profiled in a study of shared clonotypes between healthy human individuals. As regards this clone: Its antigen is undetermined.

In the authors' methods: From ImmunoSEQ came sequences covering only the junction and carrying no quality scores, so filtering differed. This table comes from immunoSEQ multiplex PCR, and its TCRdb copy is limited to in-frame clones, with some not included. Clonal size and the V and J genes are those of that table, whereas D and trimming came from the DNA. The data contain roughly 1,800,000 clones, about 95% of them seen just once; the ten biggest clones take up 1% to 1.5%. Germline V CDR1 and CDR2: SQVTM, ANQGSEA. The V segment lost 7 bases and the J segment 5 bases; nucleotides outside the gene matches: 15. The CDR3 length is 18 residues. As defined, naive CD8 cells were CD45RO-negative and positively selected for CCR7, with terminally differentiated effector memory CD45RA+ cells excluded. Broader study findings: Investigators collected only blood, and repertoires in tissues likely differ.

Sequences were obtained from naive CD8+ T cells sorted from blood. The rearrangement links TRBV29-1 to TRBJ2-1; TRBD2 aligns across 15 bases. The sequence was collected from a man aged 18-30 years in good health. The CDR3 protein is CSAEPGLAGGPADNEQFF. The CDR3 region has the DNA TGCAGCGCAGAGCCGGGACTAGCGGGAGGACCCGCGGACAATGAGCAGTTCTTC.